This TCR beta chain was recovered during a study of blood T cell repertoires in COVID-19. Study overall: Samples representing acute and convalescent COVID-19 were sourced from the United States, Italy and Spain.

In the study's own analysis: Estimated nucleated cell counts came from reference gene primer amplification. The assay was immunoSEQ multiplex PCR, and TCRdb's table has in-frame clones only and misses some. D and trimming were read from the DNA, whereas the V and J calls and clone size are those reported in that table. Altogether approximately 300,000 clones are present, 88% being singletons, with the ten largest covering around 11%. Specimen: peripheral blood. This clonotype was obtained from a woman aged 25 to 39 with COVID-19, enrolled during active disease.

The DNA of the CDR3 is TGCGCCAGCAGCTTGGGCGGGACTAGTCCCCACGAGCAGTACTTC. Its translation: CASSLGGTSPHEQYF. This chain joins TRBV5-1 and TRBJ2-7; 8 nucleotides line up with TRBD2. The germline V gene encodes CDR1 SGHRS and CDR2 YFSETQ. V lost 0 bases, J lost 5 bases, and 7 bases stayed unmatched. There are 15 residues in the CDR3.